The 5 T cell receptor beta chains below were found in one sample sequenced in a study of cytomegalovirus exposure and HLA in healthy donors. The PCR employed 60 Vbeta primers together with 13 Jbeta primers. TCRdb keeps only in-frame clones here, not all; method: immunoSEQ multiplex PCR. The sample lists 55,000 or so clones, 82% seen once, with roughly 1.4% in the top ten. Sequencing was carried out using PBMCs. Receptors originate from a man aged 25-45 years in good health and CMV-seronegative.

The chain is built from TRBV5-1 and TRBJ1-1; no reliable D call. Trimming pared 4 bases from V and 4 bases from J, leaving 14 bases between. There are 14 residues in the CDR3. Germline V gene lookup returns CDR1 SGHRS and CDR2 YFSETQ. The CDR3 here is CASSAMTEGTEAFF. Here the CDR3 DNA reads TGCGCCAGCAGCGCTATGACGGAGGGCACTGAAGCTTTCTTT.

The chain combines TRBV19 with TRBJ1-1, with D tentatively TRBD1 (6 bases). Trimming left V 1 base short and J 3 bases short, with 12 bases between. The germline V gene has CDR1 LNHDA and CDR2 SQIVND (reference sequence). CDR3 size: 15 residues. Here the CDR3 reads CASSIVEGGHTEAFF. CDR3 coding DNA: TGTGCCAGTAGTATAGTTGAAGGGGGTCACACTGAAGCTTTCTTT.

The chain carries TRBV2 and TRBJ2-3, with 8 bases aligning to TRBD1. In germline, CDR1 is SNHLY, CDR2 FYNNEI. The V gene end was trimmed by 2 bases and the J gene end by 3 bases; junction bases not matched to a gene: 13. The CDR3 is made up of 18 amino acids. As DNA, the CDR3 is TGTGCCAGCAGTGAATTTGCGGTCAAGGGACAGGCTACAGATACGCAGTATTTT. Translated: CASSEFAVKGQATDTQYF.

J is TRBJ2-2 and V is TRBV19, with a possible D match to TRBD1 (6 bases). There are 16 residues in the CDR3. Germline V gene lookup returns CDR1 LNHDA and CDR2 SQIVND (reference sequence). Trimming took 6 bases from V and 4 from J, leaving 18 bases between them. CDR3 DNA: TGTGCCAGTAGGGCGGCAGGGGTGGGGTTCACCGGGGAGCTGTTTTTT. The encoded protein is CASRAAGVGFTGELFF.

This clone was counted a few times. This chain uses TRBV30 with TRBJ2-6; D is undetermined. The CDR3 spans 13 residues. The germline gives CDR1 GTSNPN, CDR2 SVGIG (reference sequence). V lost 6 bases and J 0 bases, leaving 6 bases between the germline ends. The CDR3 DNA reads as TGTGCCTGTTACAGCTCTGGGGCCAACGTCCTGACTTTC. As protein: CACYSSGANVLTF.